The entry that follows covers one T cell receptor (beta chain) sequence. Germline-derived CDR1 and CDR2 are MNHEY and SMNVEV (reference sequence). Trimming took 6 bases from V and 1 from J, leaving 9 bases between them. This CDR3 has 13 amino acids. Repertoires were generated with immunoSEQ multiplex PCR, while TCRdb's copy carries only in-frame clones and drops some. The table lists fewer than 200,000 clones, roughly 92% of them singletons, with 1.6% in the top ten. These data originate in a study of T cell responses to AZD1222 COVID-19 vaccine. The source is an adult in good health. The V gene is TRBV27, the J gene TRBJ1-2; weak D call: TRBD1 (6 bases). Sequences were derived from peripheral blood, sampled on day 0 of AZD1222 vaccination. The CDR3 sequence is CASSTGINYGYTF. The CDR3 DNA is TGTGCCAGCAGCACAGGGATTAACTATGGCTACACCTTC.